Below, one T cell receptor (beta chain) is given with its context. Its antigen is unknown. No base-level quality is on record; no much larger clone is a single base apart. The CDR3 starts with the cysteine, ends with the phenylalanine, and has 13 residues. Only CDR3 DNA remains: 39 bases, in frame from the first base. Cut back by 7 bases and 0 bases, the V and J ends lie 10 bases apart. The germline V gene (reference sequence) provides CDR1 LNHDA and CDR2 SQIVND. This sample was included in a study of cytomegalovirus exposure and HLA in healthy donors (dated by TCRdb to between 2016 and 2019). Regarding the study in general: An earlier analysis of approximately 590 of the donors reported roughly 270 Gb of sequence data and roughly 110 million unique TCR beta sequences from 150 million to 200 million T cells. A later genetic analysis took genome-wide SNP genotypes for about 65% of the roughly 670 donors and used that subset as a discovery cohort. The study aimed to test whether cataloging public T cell receptors could reveal signatures of past pathogen exposure. Along with the approximately 600-subject first cohort, a separate validation cohort of more than 90 different subjects was used. Donor age, sex, ethnicity and CMV serostatus were compiled together with the repertoire data. The number of donors typed differed by locus, with 629-630 for A, B, C, DRB1 and DQB1, over 500 for DQA1, under 610 for DPA1, and about 450 for DPB1. Roughly 320 gigabases of sequencing data and around 88 million unique TCR sequences made up an early release that covered 500 to 650 HLA-typed donors. Roughly 5 DR-DQ haplotypes were treated as single units for association and clustering because of strong linkage in the cohort. Every repertoire in the discovery cohort had been generated on one and the same sequencing platform. Rather than drawing on any new phenotypic data, the later analysis identified candidate immune exposures from TCR beta sequences and the way those sequences occurred across donors. Among the 398 genotyped donors, around 79% belonged to the genetic ancestry cluster associated with self-reported Caucasian donors. To decide whether each TCR beta V gene segment behaved as functional or pseudogenic, an earlier analysis of fewer than 750 of the donors relied on high-throughput TCR beta sequencing. Across about 380 genotyped donors of the cohort, an average of about 240,000 unique TCR beta nucleotide sequences per donor were sequenced, and approximately 19% of those sequences were non-productive. High-throughput TCR immunosequencing, statistical association of individual TCRs with disease status, and machine learning were combined to predict cytomegalovirus infection status. The study used immunosequencing to profile the T cell repertoires of several hundred subjects and linked those repertoires to cytomegalovirus serostatus. A later analysis re-examined previously published TCR beta repertoires from over 500 donors and added high-resolution HLA genotyping to investigate patterns of TCR occurrence. HLA typing covered class I and class II loci at four-digit resolution.

General findings and caveats noted by the study authors: A few of the identified cytomegalovirus-associated TCR beta chains were confirmed in vitro to be specific for cytomegalovirus antigens. Across donors, most TCR sequences were observed very rarely, whereas some public TCRs were present in many individuals. A total of 150 or so TCR beta chains were listed by the study as associated with cytomegalovirus. A group of highly shared sequence variants was considered likely to be a technical artifact of the sequencing pipeline. A later genetic analysis reported fewer N-insertions in productive TCRs among donors in an Asian-associated ancestry cluster than the 666-donor mean. Linkage disequilibrium might explain the correlated functional status among segregating V segments, but an unknown experimental factor could not be ruled out. Specific HLA alleles were associated with around 18,000 TCR beta sequences at a false discovery rate of 0.05 in a later analysis. Strong co-occurrence of HLA alleles, especially DR and DQ, made assigning TCR associations to individual alleles difficult. An association between a missense DCLRE1C variant and V-gene and J-gene trimming of TCR beta chains was found in a later genetic analysis and replicated in an independent cohort. HLA typing was unavailable for some donors at each locus, so association tests used only the typed subset. Some IMGT-functional V segments, including TRBV6-2 and TRBV6-3, could not be distinguished by the 87-base-pair reads and were therefore excluded. The earlier analysis of some 560 of the donors excluded fewer than 20 rarely observed V segments, including chromosome 9 orphons, because counts were too low. Immune exposure information for the cohort was limited to CMV serostatus. The authors suggested that the approach could potentially be generalized to other disease states and immunological phenotypes. In both the original and validation cohorts, the classifier was reported to diagnose cytomegalovirus status with high specificity and sensitivity. In an earlier analysis of 500 to 650 of the donors, most TCR beta V segments appeared in productive rearrangements about 87% or about 30% of the time, broadly matching IMGT annotations. A later analysis reported that several top co-occurrence clusters appeared linked to parvovirus B19, influenza, CMV and Epstein-Barr virus. According to a later analysis, most CMV-associated TCR beta chains appeared to be HLA-restricted, and the HLA associations seemed to be driven largely by CMV exposure. The cohort was sequenced for TCR beta chains only, and without alpha or paired-chain data the features that could be detected were limited. A further reported finding was that TCR beta sequences accurately predicted the HLA-A and HLA-B alleles for most subjects in the first cohort. In a later analysis, the rate of TCR association differed among HLA loci, with DRB1 alleles having the most associated TCRs and HLA-C alleles having the fewest. In a later analysis, HLA-associated TCR beta chains showed more clonal expansion and lower generation probabilities than non-associated chains that were equally common. Presence/absence analyses assumed roughly uniform sequencing depth across donors, an assumption that may not hold.

Receptor amplification or capture employed the immunoSEQ multiplex PCR assay. For the multiplex PCR, a mixture combining 60 forward primers for TCR Vbeta segments and 13 reverse primers for TCR Jbeta segments was used. The CDR3 region of rearranged TCR beta genes was amplified from genomic DNA by a multiplex PCR assay. Amplified TCR beta libraries were sequenced as 87-base-pair reads on the Illumina HiSeq System. Under the source paper's analysis protocol: In a later analysis, 80 million or so unique TCR beta chains were counted across the 690 or so repertoires, and around 11 million of these chains were shared by at least two donors. Raw reads were error-corrected and collapsed into unique sequences with a nearest-neighbor algorithm that merged closely related sequences to remove PCR and sequencing errors. V, D and J gene segments were assigned by aligning CDR3 sequences to IMGT reference sequences. For a sequence to be retained, at least a six-nucleotide match to both a V gene segment and a J gene segment was required. Rearrangements were called productive when the CDR3 lacked stop codons and stayed in frame with V and J; all others were non-productive. CDR3 was defined by IMGT convention, running from the second conserved V-encoded cysteine to the conserved J-encoded phenylalanine. The earlier analysis of about 590 of the donors excluded sequences that lacked an unambiguous match to a single V gene segment. In an earlier analysis of approximately 550 of the donors, V segments were called functional above 56.7% productive rearrangements and were called segregating when the between-donor standard deviation exceeded 5%. A statistical classification framework was built for diagnosing cytomegalovirus status from the catalog of TCR beta chain sequences. A later analysis assigned V and J genes by comparing TCR nucleotide sequences with IMGT/GENE-DB human TR gene sequences. A later analysis assigned CDR3 sequences and most-parsimonious VDJ recombination scenarios with the TCRdist pipeline. In a later analysis, each TCR beta chain was defined by its CDR3 amino acid sequence together with its V-gene family, and reads without a unique V-gene family were excluded. A later analysis removed 600 or so highly shared, low-generation-probability nucleotide sequences to deal with suspected cross-contamination and a sequencing artifact. In a later analysis, a clonal expansion index for each public chain was calculated from normalized within-repertoire ranks of inferred template counts. In a later analysis, generation probabilities were computed using a VDJ recombination model fitted to out-of-frame rearrangements, and the results were checked against IGoR. In a later analysis, hypergeometric tests were used to score TCR-TCR, TCR-HLA and TCR-CMV co-occurrence, with a repertoire-size bias correction applied to TCR pairs. In a later analysis, false discovery rates were estimated by permuting HLA or CMV assignments 20 times. In a later analysis, co-occurring TCRs were grouped with DBSCAN, and TCRdist sequence similarity was added when clustering was performed within HLA-allele-positive subsets. Repertoires with fewer than 30,000 or more than 120,000 public chains were left out of co-occurrence clustering, as were a few repertoires with anomalous nucleotide sharing. TCRdb took this table from immuneACCESS and kept in-frame rearrangements with V and J called. Such tables lack part of the clones; where checked against another copy, unresolved V genes explain under half of the gap, and the rest is unexplained. V and J calls and clone size are given by that table; D and trimming were obtained from the DNA. This sample is represented by about 130,000 clones; 80% of them were singletons. 4.8% of the sample comes from the top ten.

In total, roughly 710 healthy bone marrow donors made up the cohort. At the time of sampling, all cohort members were nominally healthy, though unrecorded immune exposures were likely present. Of the 650 to 750 cohort members, fewer than 300 had positive CMV serostatus and 350 to 450 had negative CMV serostatus, and CMV serostatus was not recorded for the donor. Each donor provided a peripheral blood sample, and peripheral blood mononuclear cells were used for TCR beta sequencing. Genomic DNA extraction from the blood cell samples was performed with the Qiagen DNeasy Blood Extraction Kit. The chain is assembled from TRBV19 and TRBJ2-7; the D gene identity is not certain. The sequence was collected from a man aged 25-45 years in good health. Sequencing used PBMCs. At the DNA level, the sequence is TGTGCCAGTATCCATCCATCCTCCTACGAGCAGTACTTC. Its product reads: CASIHPSSYEQYF.